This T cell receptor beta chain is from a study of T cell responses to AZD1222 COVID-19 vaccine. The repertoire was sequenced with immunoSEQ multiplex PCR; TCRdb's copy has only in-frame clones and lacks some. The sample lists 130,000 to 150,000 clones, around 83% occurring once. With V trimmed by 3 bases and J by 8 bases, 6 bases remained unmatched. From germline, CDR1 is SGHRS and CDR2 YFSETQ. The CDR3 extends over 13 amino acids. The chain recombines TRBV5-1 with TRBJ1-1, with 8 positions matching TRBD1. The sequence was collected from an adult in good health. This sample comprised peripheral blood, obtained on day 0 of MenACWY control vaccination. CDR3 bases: TGCGCCAGCAGCTCCCGACAGGGGACAGAAGCTTTCTTT. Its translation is CASSSRQGTEAFF.